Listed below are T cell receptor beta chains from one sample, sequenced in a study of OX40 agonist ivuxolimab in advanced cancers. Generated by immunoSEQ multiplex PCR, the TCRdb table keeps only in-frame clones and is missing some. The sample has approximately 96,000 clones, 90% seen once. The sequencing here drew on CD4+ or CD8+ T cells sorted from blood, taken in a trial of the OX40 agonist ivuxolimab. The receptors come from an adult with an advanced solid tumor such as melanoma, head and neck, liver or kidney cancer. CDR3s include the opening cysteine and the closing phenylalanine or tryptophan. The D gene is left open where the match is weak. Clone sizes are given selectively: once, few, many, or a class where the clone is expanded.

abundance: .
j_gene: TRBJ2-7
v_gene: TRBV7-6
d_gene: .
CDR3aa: CASSLGRKGPSYEQYF
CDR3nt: TGTGCCAGCAGCTTAGGGAGGAAGGGCCCCTCCTACGAGCAGTACTTC

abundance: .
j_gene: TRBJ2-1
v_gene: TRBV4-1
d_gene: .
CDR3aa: CASSQDALAEYNEQFF
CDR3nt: TGCGCCAGCAGCCAAGACGCACTAGCTGAATACAATGAGCAGTTCTTC

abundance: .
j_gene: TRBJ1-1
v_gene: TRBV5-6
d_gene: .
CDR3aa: CASSYPDSTEAFF
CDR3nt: TGTGCCAGCAGCTATCCGGACAGCACTGAAGCTTTCTTT

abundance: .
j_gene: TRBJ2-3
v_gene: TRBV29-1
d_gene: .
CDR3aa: CSVLYSTDTQYF
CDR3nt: TGCAGCGTCCTGTACAGCACAGATACGCAGTATTTT

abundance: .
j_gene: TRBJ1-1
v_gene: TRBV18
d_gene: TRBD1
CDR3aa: CASSPDRGSAEAFF
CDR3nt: TGTGCCAGCTCACCGGACAGGGGCTCTGCAGAAGCTTTCTTT

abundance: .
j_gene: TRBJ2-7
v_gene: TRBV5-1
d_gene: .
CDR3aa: CASSLAQGPFYEQYF
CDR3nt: TGCGCCAGCAGCTTGGCACAGGGCCCCTTCTACGAGCAGTACTTC

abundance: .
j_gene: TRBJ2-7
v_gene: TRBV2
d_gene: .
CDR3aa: CASSGDSYEQYF
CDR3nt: TGTGCCAGCAGTGGAGACAGCTACGAGCAGTACTTC

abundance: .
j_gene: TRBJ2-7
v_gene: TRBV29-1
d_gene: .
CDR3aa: CSVEIIGFSEQYF
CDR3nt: TGCAGCGTTGAGATAATAGGGTTTTCCGAGCAGTACTTC

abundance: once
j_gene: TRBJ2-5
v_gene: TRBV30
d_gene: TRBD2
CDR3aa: CAWSTGLAGKTQYF
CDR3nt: TGTGCCTGGAGCACGGGACTAGCGGGAAAGACCCAGTACTTC

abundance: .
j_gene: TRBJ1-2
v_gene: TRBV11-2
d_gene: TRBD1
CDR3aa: CASSTSRQGASGYTF
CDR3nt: TGTGCCAGCAGCACCTCCAGACAGGGGGCGAGTGGCTACACCTTC

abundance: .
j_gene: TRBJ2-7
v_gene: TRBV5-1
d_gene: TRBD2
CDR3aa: CASSHTSGSYEQYF
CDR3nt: TGCGCCAGCAGTCATACTAGCGGGAGTTACGAGCAGTACTTC

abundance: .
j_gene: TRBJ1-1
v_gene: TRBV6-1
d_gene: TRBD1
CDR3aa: CSHRGREAFF
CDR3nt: TGTTCCCACAGGGGACGTGAAGCTTTCTTT

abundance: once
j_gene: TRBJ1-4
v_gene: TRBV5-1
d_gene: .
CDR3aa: CASSLSSGATNEKLFF
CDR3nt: TGCGCCAGCAGCTTGAGCTCGGGGGCAACTAATGAAAAACTGTTTTTT

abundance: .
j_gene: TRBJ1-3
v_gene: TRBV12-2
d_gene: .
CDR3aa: CASRHGTDPFSGNTIYF
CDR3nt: TGTGCAAGTCGCCATGGGACGGATCCATTCTCTGGAAACACCATATATTTT

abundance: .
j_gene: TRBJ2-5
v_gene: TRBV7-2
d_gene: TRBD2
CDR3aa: CASSLTSGVYQETQYF
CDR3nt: TGTGCCAGCAGCTTGACTAGCGGAGTGTACCAAGAGACCCAGTACTTC

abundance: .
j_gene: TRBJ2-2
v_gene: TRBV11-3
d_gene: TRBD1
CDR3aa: CASSGQVNTGELFF
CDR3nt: TGTGCCAGCAGTGGACAGGTGAACACCGGGGAGCTGTTTTTT

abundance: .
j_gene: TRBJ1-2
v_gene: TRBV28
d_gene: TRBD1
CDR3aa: CASSSTQGGYYGYTF
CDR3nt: TGTGCCAGCAGTTCAACACAGGGGGGTTACTATGGCTACACCTTC

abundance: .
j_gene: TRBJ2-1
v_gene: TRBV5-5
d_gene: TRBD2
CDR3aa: CASSLGTSMGYEQFF
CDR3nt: TGTGCCAGCAGCTTGGGGACTAGCATGGGCTATGAGCAGTTCTTC

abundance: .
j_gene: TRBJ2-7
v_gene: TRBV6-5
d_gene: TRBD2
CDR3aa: CASSYSGLAGAYEQYF
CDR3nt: TGTGCCAGCAGTTACTCGGGACTAGCGGGAGCCTACGAGCAGTACTTC

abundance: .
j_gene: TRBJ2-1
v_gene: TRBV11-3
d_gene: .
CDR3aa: CASSLESYNEQFF
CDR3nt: TGTGCCAGCAGCTTAGAGTCGTACAATGAGCAGTTCTTC

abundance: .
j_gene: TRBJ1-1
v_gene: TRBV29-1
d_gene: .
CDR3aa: CSVVPQNTEAFF
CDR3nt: TGCAGCGTTGTGCCGCAGAACACTGAAGCTTTCTTT

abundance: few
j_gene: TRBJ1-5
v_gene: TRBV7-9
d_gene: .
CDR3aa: CASSLTGEQPQHF
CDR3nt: TGTGCCAGCAGCTTGACGGGAGAACAGCCCCAGCATTTT

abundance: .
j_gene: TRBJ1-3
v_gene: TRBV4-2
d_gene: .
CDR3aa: CASSPREGPSSGNTIYF
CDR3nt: TGTGCCAGCAGCCCGAGGGAGGGGCCGAGCTCTGGAAACACCATATATTTT

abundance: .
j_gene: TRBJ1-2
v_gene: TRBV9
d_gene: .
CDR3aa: CASSVAEGYGYTF
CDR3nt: TGTGCCAGCAGCGTTGCGGAGGGGTATGGCTACACCTTC

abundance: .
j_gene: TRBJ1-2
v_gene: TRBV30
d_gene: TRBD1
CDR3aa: CAWSGDRPYGYTF
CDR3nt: TGTGCCTGGAGCGGGGACAGGCCCTATGGCTACACCTTC